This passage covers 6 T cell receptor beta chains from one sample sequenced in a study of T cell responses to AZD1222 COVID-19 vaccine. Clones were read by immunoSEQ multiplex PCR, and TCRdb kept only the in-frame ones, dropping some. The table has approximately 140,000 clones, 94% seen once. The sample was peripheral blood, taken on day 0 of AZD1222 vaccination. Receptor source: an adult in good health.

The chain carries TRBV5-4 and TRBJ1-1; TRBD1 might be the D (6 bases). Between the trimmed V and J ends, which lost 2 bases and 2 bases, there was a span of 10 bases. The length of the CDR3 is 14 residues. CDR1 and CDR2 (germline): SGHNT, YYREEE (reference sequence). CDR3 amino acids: CASSFRTANTEAFF. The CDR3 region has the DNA TGTGCCAGCAGCTTCCGGACAGCTAACACTGAAGCTTTCTTT.

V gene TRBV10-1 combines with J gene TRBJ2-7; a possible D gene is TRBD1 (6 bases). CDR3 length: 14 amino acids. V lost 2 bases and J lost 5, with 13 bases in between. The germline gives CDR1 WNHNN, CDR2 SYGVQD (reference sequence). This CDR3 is CASSERDTLNEQYV. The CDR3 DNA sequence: TGCGCCAGCAGTGAGCGGGACACCCTCAACGAGCAGTACGTC.

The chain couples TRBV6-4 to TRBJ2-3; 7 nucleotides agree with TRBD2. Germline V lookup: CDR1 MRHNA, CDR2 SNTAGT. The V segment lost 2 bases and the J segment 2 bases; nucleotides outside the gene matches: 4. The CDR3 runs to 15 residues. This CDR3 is CASSDRAGVTDTQYF. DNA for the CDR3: TGTGCCAGCAGTGACAGGGCGGGAGTCACAGATACGCAGTATTTT.

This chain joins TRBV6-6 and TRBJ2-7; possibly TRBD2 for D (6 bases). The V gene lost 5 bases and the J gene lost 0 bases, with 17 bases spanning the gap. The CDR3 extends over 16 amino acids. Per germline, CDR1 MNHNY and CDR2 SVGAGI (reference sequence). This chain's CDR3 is CASSPHLGTASYEQYV. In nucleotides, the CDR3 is TGTGCCAGCAGTCCCCATCTCGGGACTGCCTCCTACGAGCAGTACGTC.

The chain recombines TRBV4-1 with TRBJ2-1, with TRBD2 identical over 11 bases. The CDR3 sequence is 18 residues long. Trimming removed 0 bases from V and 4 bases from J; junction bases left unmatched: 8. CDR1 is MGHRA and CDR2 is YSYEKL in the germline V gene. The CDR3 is CASSQDLLTSGVYNEQFF. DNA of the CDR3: TGCGCCAGCAGCCAAGATTTACTGACTAGCGGGGTGTACAATGAGCAGTTCTTC.

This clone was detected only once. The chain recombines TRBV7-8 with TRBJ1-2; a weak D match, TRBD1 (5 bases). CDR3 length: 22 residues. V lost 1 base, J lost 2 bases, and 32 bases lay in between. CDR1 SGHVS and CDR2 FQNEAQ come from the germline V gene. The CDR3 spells CASSLVNDVIGTEEGSNYGYTF. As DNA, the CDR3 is TGTGCCAGCAGCTTAGTTAATGACGTTATCGGGACGGAGGAAGGTTCCAACTATGGCTACACCTTC.